The T cell receptor (beta chain) under discussion was sequenced for a study of shared clonotypes between healthy human individuals. Study overall: Donors consisted of two women and three men between 18 and 49.

In the naive CD8 group, cells lacked CD45RO and were positively selected for CCR7, so terminally differentiated effector memory CD45RA+ cells were left out. The CDR3 length is 15 residues. Trimming took off 0 bases at V and 7 bases at J, with 15 bases between the two ends. Germline V gene data show CDR1 as MGHRA and CDR2 as YSYEKL. Only in-frame clones appear in the TCRdb table, and some are missing; sequencing was by immunoSEQ multiplex PCR. This table has about 2,100,000 clones, just over 90% appearing once. The source material was naive CD8+ T cells from PBMCs. The receptor's source is a man between 18 and 35 years old in good health. Some clones in this sample may be carry-over from other donors' samples. The chain uses TRBV4-1 and TRBJ1-2, with a weak D call TRBD1 (5 bases). The CDR3: CASSQDGGYLRGYTF. The CDR3 DNA is TGCGCCAGCAGCCAAGACGGGGGGTACCTTCGTGGCTACACCTTC.